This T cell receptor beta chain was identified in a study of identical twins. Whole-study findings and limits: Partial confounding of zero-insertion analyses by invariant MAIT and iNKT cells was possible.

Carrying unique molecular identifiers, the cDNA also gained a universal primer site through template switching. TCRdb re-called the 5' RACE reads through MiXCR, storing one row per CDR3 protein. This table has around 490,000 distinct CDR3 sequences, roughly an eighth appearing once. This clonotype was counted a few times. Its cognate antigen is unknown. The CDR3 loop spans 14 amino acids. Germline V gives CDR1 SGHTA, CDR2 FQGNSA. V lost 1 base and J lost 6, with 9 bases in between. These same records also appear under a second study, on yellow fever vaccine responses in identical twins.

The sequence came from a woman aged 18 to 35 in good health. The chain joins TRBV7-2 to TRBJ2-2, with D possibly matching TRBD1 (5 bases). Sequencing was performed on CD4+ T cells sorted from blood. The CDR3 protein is CASSLVQDAGELFF. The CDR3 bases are TGTGCCAGCAGCTTAGTACAGGATGCCGGGGAGCTGTTTTTT.